Here is one T cell receptor (beta chain) with its context. Antigen unknown. Measured with immunoSEQ multiplex PCR; TCRdb has only the in-frame clones, and not every one. In the table there are some 170,000 clones, 88% of which are singletons. Timing groups of about 4 and about 12 weeks for second doses were pooled. Germline loops: CDR1 SGDLS, CDR2 YYNGEE. There are 14 residues in the CDR3. Trimming cost V 0 bases and J 3 bases; bases outside gene matches: 0. These data are taken from a study of T cell responses to AZD1222 COVID-19 vaccine. Study observations and caveats: Possibly, clonal diversity was underestimated; donors were largely white British and included more females. Nearly half of unique spike-specific TCRs reportedly avoided B.1.351 and B.1.1.7 mutated regions. Only after the peak T cell response were repertoires sampled.

The V call is TRBV9, the J call TRBJ2-3; TRBD1 agrees at 8 bases. The starting material was peripheral blood, obtained 28 days after the second AZD1222 dose. This TCR was sampled from an adult who received the AZD1222 COVID-19 vaccine. The CDR3 DNA sequence: TGTGCCAGCAGCGTAGGACAGGGGACAGATACGCAGTATTTT. Its protein product is CASSVGQGTDTQYF.